Reported below is one TCR beta chain. Its antigen remains unknown. This sample was taken from a study of cytomegalovirus exposure and HLA in healthy donors. Findings and limits, study-wide: It has been reported that TCR beta sequences accurately predicted the HLA-A and HLA-B alleles of most subjects.

PCR involved 60 Vbeta and 13 Jbeta primers. TCRdb's copy holds only in-frame clones and misses some; the assay was immunoSEQ multiplex PCR. The sample records roughly 140,000 clones, approximately 80% being singletons. Germline V gene sequence: CDR1 MNHEY, CDR2 SVGAGI. This CDR3 spans 14 amino acids. The V and J ends lost 5 bases and 5 bases, in that order; junction bases with no gene match: 8. The rearrangement joins TRBV6-5 to TRBJ2-7; 8 bases align to TRBD1. The clonotype originates from a young man in good health and CMV-seropositive. Sequencing was performed on PBMCs. In DNA form, the CDR3 reads TGTGCCAGCAGTGAGGACAGGGTAGTCGACGAGCAGTACTTC. Its translation: CASSEDRVVDEQYF.